This T cell receptor (beta chain) was captured in a study of shared clonotypes between healthy human individuals. Trimming took 2 bases from V and 4 from J, leaving 9 bases between them. The CDR3 contains 13 residues. The germline CDR1 and CDR2 sequences are MNHNY and SVGAGI (reference sequence). Terminally differentiated effector memory CD45RA+ cells were excluded by CCR7 positive selection of CD45RO-negative cells. TCRdb's copy holds only in-frame clones and misses some; the assay was immunoSEQ multiplex PCR. The sample consists of about 2 million clones, approximately 94% of them appearing once. This sequence was found in a young man in good health. V and J are TRBV6-6 and TRBJ2-7; no firm D call. Sequenced: naive CD8+ T cells sorted from blood. In DNA form, the CDR3 reads TGTGCCAGCAGTTACGGGGTGGAATACGAGCAGTACTTC. The encoded protein is CASSYGVEYEQYF.